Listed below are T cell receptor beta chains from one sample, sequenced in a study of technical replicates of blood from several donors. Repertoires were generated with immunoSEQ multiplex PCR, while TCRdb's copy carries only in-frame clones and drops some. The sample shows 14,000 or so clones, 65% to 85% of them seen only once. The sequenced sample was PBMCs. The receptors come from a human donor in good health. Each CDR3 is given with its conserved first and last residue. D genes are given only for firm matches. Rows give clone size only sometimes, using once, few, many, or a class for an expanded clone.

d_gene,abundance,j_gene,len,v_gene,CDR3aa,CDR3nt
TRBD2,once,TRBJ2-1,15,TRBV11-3,CASSLDVGGADEQFF,TGTGCCAGCAGCCTAGACGTCGGGGGGGCGGATGAGCAGTTCTTC
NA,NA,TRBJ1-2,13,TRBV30,CAWSRGDLYGYTF,TGTGCCTGGAGTAGAGGAGACCTATATGGCTACACCTTC
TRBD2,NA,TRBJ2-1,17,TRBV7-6,CASSSYSGTSGDNEQFF,TGTGCCAGCAGCTCGTATTCCGGGACTAGCGGCGACAATGAGCAGTTCTTC
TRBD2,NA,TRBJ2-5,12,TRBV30,CAGGGRLETQYF,TGTGCCGGGGGGGGGAGGTTGGAGACCCAGTACTTC
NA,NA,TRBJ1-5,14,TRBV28,CASRGSAGNQPQHF,TGTGCCAGCAGGGGGTCAGCGGGTAATCAGCCCCAGCATTTT
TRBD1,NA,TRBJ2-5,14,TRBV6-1,CASSRQGARETQYF,TGTGCCAGCAGTCGACAGGGGGCTCGGGAGACCCAGTACTTC
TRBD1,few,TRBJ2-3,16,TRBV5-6,CASSLRGGQGTDTQYF,TGTGCCAGCAGCCTCCGAGGAGGACAGGGGACAGATACGCAGTATTTT
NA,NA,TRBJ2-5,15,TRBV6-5,CASRLEQGFRETQYF,TGTGCCAGCAGACTCGAACAGGGTTTTCGAGAGACCCAGTACTTC
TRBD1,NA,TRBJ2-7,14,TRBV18,CASSSTGQAYEQYF,TGTGCCAGCTCGTCTACTGGACAGGCCTACGAGCAGTACTTC
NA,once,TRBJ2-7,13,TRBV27,CASQTMEGYEQYF,TGTGCCAGCCAAACTATGGAGGGATACGAGCAGTACTTC
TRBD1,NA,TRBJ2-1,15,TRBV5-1,CASSAGTGSYNEQFF,TGCGCCAGCAGCGCCGGGACAGGCTCCTACAATGAGCAGTTCTTC
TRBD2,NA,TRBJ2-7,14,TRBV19,CASSRSGRADEQYF,TGTGCCAGTAGTAGGAGCGGGAGGGCCGACGAGCAGTACTTC
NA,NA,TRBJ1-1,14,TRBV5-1,CASSLDGGGTEAFF,TGCGCCAGCAGTTTGGACGGGGGAGGGACTGAAGCTTTCTTT
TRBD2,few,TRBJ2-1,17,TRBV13,CASSQPLGLALPIEQFF,TGTGCCAGCAGCCAGCCTCTCGGACTAGCCCTACCAATTGAGCAGTTCTTC
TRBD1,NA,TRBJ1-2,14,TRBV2,CASSGTGNRDGYTF,TGTGCCAGCAGTGGGACAGGGAATCGGGATGGCTACACCTTC
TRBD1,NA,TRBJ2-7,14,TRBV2,CASSSRQGTYEQYF,TGTGCCAGCAGTTCTCGACAGGGGACTTACGAGCAGTACTTC
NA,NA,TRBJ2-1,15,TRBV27,CASSLSAGWNNEQFF,TGTGCCAGCAGTTTATCGGCGGGATGGAACAATGAGCAGTTCTTC
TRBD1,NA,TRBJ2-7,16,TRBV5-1,CASSLQGIEGTYEQYF,TGCGCCAGCAGCTTACAGGGGATTGAGGGAACCTACGAGCAGTACTTC
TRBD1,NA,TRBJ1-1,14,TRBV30,CAWSRGRGPTEAFF,TGTGCCTGGAGTCGAGGCAGGGGGCCCACTGAAGCTTTCTTT
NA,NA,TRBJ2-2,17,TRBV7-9,CASSQDSSSANTGELFF,TGTGCCAGCAGCCAGGACAGCTCCTCCGCTAACACCGGGGAGCTGTTTTTT
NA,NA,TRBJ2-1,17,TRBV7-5,CVRSLDRKREWDNEQFF,TGTGTCAGAAGCTTAGACCGGAAGCGGGAGTGGGACAATGAGCAGTTCTTC
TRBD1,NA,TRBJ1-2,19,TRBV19,CASSIISGTGDRPVYGYTF,TGTGCCAGTAGTATAATTTCCGGGACAGGGGACCGACCAGTCTATGGCTACACCTTC
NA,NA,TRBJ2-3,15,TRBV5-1,CASSLADWSTDTQYF,TGCGCCAGCAGCTTGGCAGACTGGAGCACAGATACGCAGTATTTT
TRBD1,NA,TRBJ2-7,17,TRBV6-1,CASSDGQGVTGSYEQYF,TGTGCCAGCAGTGACGGACAGGGGGTGACGGGTTCCTACGAGCAGTACTTC
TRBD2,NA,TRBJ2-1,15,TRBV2,CASSDFLAGGNEQFF,TGTGCCAGCAGTGATTTTCTAGCGGGGGGAAATGAGCAGTTCTTC
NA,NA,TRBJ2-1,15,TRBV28,CASSPGTLSYNEQFF,TGTGCCAGCAGCCCGGGGACACTCTCCTACAATGAGCAGTTCTTC
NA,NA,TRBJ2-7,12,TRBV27,CAGGRWPGEQYF,TGTGCCGGAGGTCGGTGGCCTGGCGAGCAGTACTTC
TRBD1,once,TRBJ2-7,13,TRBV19,CASSVTGRYEQYF,TGTGCCAGTAGTGTGACAGGGCGGTACGAGCAGTACTTC
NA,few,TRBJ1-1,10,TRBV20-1,CKEPDKKAFF,TGCAAGGAGCCCGATAAAAAAGCTTTCTTT
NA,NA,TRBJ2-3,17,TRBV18,CASSPSVGGRSTDTQYF,TGTGCCAGCTCACCTTCCGTCGGCGGTAGGAGCACAGATACGCAGTATTTT
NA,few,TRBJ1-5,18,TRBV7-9,CASSLAGGGMGSNQPQHF,TGTGCCAGCAGCTTAGCTGGGGGGGGGATGGGTAGCAATCAGCCCCAGCATTTT
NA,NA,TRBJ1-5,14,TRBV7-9,CASSPTESNQPQHF,TGTGCCAGCAGCCCGACAGAGAGCAATCAGCCCCAGCATTTT
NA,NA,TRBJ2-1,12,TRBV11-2,CASSPGSDEQFF,TGTGCCAGCAGCCCCGGTAGCGATGAGCAGTTCTTC
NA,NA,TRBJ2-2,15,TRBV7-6,CASSPGTTKTGELFF,TGTGCCAGCAGCCCCGGGACAACAAAAACCGGGGAGCTGTTTTTT
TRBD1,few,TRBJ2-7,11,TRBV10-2,CATGQGDEQYF,TGCGCCACTGGACAGGGCGACGAGCAGTACTTC
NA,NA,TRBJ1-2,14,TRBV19,CASSEQATHYGYTF,TGTGCCAGTAGTGAACAGGCGACACACTATGGCTACACCTTC
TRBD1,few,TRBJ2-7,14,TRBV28,CASSFMTGTLEQYF,TGTGCCAGCAGTTTCATGACAGGGACACTCGAGCAGTACTTC
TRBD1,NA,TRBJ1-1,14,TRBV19,CASSIGTGNTEAFF,TGTGCCAGTAGTATCGGGACAGGGAACACTGAAGCTTTCTTT
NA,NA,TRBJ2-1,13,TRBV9,CASSPWTRNEQFF,TGTGCCAGCAGCCCGTGGACTCGGAATGAGCAGTTCTTC
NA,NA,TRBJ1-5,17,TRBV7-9,CAIRRGGLARGGQPQHF,TGTGCCATAAGGAGGGGGGGGCTAGCCCGTGGGGGTCAGCCCCAGCATTTT
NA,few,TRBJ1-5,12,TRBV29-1,CSDRQESQPQHF,TGCAGCGACAGACAGGAAAGTCAGCCCCAGCATTTT
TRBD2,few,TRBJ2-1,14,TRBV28,CASSGRTSYNEQFF,TGTGCCAGTAGCGGGAGGACCTCCTACAATGAGCAGTTCTTC
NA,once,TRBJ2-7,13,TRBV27,CASGYSNRDQQYF,TGTGCCAGCGGGTACTCGAACAGGGATCAGCAGTACTTC
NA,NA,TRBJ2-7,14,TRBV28,CASSLTGFSYEQYF,TGTGCCAGCAGTTTAACCGGGTTCTCCTACGAGCAGTACTTC
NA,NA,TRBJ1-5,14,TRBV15,CATSRGQENQPQHF,TGTGCCACCAGCAGAGGTCAGGAAAATCAGCCCCAGCATTTT
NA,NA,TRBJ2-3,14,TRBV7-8,CASRGTLSTDTQYF,TGTGCCAGCAGGGGGACTCTCAGCACAGATACGCAGTATTTT
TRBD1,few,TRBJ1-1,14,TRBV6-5,CASSPRTGNTEAFF,TGTGCCAGCAGCCCCCGGACAGGGAACACTGAAGCTTTCTTT
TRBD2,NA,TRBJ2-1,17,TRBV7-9,CASSPEEGLADYNEQFF,TGTGCCAGCAGCCCCGAGGAAGGACTAGCGGACTACAATGAGCAGTTCTTC
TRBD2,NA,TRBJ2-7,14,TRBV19,CASSTSGSSYEQYF,TGTGCCAGTAGTACAAGCGGGAGCTCCTACGAGCAGTACTTC
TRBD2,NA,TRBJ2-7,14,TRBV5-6,CASSSSGGTRGQYF,TGTGCCAGCAGCTCTAGCGGGGGGACCAGGGGGCAGTACTTC
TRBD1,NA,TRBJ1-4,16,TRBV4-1,CASRHSETGGNEKLFF,TGCGCCAGCAGACACAGTGAGACAGGGGGCAATGAAAAACTGTTTTTT
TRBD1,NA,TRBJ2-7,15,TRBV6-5,CASSFGQGSSYEQYF,TGTGCCAGCAGTTTTGGACAGGGTTCCTCCTACGAGCAGTACTTC
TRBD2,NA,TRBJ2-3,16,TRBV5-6,CASSLGASGSADTQYF,TGTGCCAGCAGCTTGGGAGCTAGCGGGAGTGCAGATACGCAGTATTTT
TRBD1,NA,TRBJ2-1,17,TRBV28,CASSPGTGGAPYNEQFF,TGTGCCAGCAGCCCCGGGACAGGGGGCGCGCCCTACAATGAGCAGTTCTTC